These T cell receptor beta chains were read from a single sample in a study of shared clonotypes between healthy human individuals. The table came from immunoSEQ multiplex PCR; TCRdb's copy has only in-frame clones and leaves some out. The top ten clones hold about 0.36% of a sample with about 2.3 million clones, around 92% of them seen once. Specimen: naive CD4+ T cells from PBMCs. The receptor source for this set is a man aged 18 to 29 in good health. Some clones in this sample may be carry-over from other donors' samples. Each CDR3 is given with its conserved first and last residue. A D gene is named only where the DNA matches it firmly. Clone size is shown for a subset of rows, as once, few, many or a class of expanded clone.

TRBJ1-2,once,TRBV30,NA,CAWSAGLANYGYTF,TGTGCCTGGAGTGCCGGCTTAGCTAACTATGGCTACACCTTC
TRBJ1-5,NA,TRBV18,NA,CASSPLGDSNQPQHF,TGTGCCAGCTCACCCCTAGGGGATAGCAATCAGCCCCAGCATTTT
TRBJ1-5,few,TRBV2,NA,CASSEAGLGSQPQHF,TGTGCCAGCAGTGAAGCGGGATTAGGTAGTCAGCCCCAGCATTTT
TRBJ1-5,NA,TRBV5-1,NA,CASSWGPGGNQPQHF,TGCGCCAGCAGTTGGGGCCCGGGGGGGAATCAGCCCCAGCATTTT
TRBJ1-5,NA,TRBV7-9,NA,CASSLGMRPQHF,TGTGCCAGCAGCTTAGGGATGAGGCCCCAGCATTTT
TRBJ1-1,NA,TRBV2,NA,CASIQLPRNTEAFF,TGTGCCAGCATTCAACTCCCCCGGAACACTGAAGCTTTCTTT
TRBJ1-4,NA,TRBV4-1,TRBD1,CASSQEGPGGFNEKLFF,TGCGCCAGCAGCCAAGAGGGACCAGGGGGCTTTAATGAAAAACTGTTTTTT
TRBJ1-1,few,TRBV19,NA,CASSIWPTVNTEAFF,TGTGCCAGTAGTATTTGGCCGACAGTGAACACTGAAGCTTTCTTT
TRBJ1-3,NA,TRBV30,NA,CAWSDWDSGNTIYF,TGTGCCTGGAGTGATTGGGACTCTGGAAACACCATATATTTT
TRBJ2-2,NA,TRBV7-9,NA,CASSFSLKAGELFF,TGTGCCAGCAGCTTCTCCCTAAAGGCCGGGGAGCTGTTTTTT
TRBJ2-2,NA,TRBV19,TRBD2,CASSRLAGGNTGELFF,TGTGCCAGTAGTAGGCTAGCGGGAGGGAACACCGGGGAGCTGTTTTTT
TRBJ2-2,NA,TRBV5-4,NA,CASVNGATNTGELFF,TGTGCCAGCGTAAACGGGGCGACGAACACCGGGGAGCTGTTTTTT
TRBJ1-1,NA,TRBV7-3,NA,CASSSGTANTEAFF,TGTGCCAGCAGCTCCGGGACGGCGAACACTGAAGCTTTCTTT
TRBJ1-1,NA,TRBV18,NA,CASSPQGTATGTEAFF,TGTGCCAGCTCACCACAAGGGACGGCCACAGGGACTGAAGCTTTCTTT
TRBJ2-7,NA,TRBV4-1,TRBD1,CASSRGQGNFYEQYF,TGCGCCAGCAGCCGGGGACAGGGCAACTTCTACGAGCAGTACTTC
TRBJ1-5,NA,TRBV5-4,NA,CASSLDSSNQPQHF,TGTGCCAGCAGTTTGGACAGTAGCAATCAGCCCCAGCATTTT
TRBJ2-1,NA,TRBV15,NA,CATSEQLAGAYNEQFF,TGTGCCACCAGCGAGCAACTAGCTGGCGCCTACAATGAGCAGTTCTTC
TRBJ1-2,NA,TRBV28,NA,CASSLNGPAIYGYTF,TGTGCCAGCAGTCTAAACGGACCCGCGATTTATGGCTACACCTTC
TRBJ2-1,NA,TRBV25-1,NA,CASSGEWERCTGGFF,TGTGCCAGCAGTGGCGAGTGGGAACGCTGCACTGGTGGGTTCTTC
TRBJ2-7,NA,TRBV27,TRBD2,CASRFLAGGPYEQYF,TGTGCCAGCCGTTTTTTAGCGGGAGGCCCCTACGAGCAGTACTTC
TRBJ2-5,NA,TRBV6-6,NA,CASTPTGETQYF,TGTGCCAGCACTCCGACGGGAGAGACCCAGTACTTC
TRBJ2-2,few,TRBV7-9,NA,CASTRGEGILPTGELFF,TGTGCCAGCACCAGGGGAGAGGGAATACTCCCCACCGGGGAGCTGTTTTTT
TRBJ2-1,NA,TRBV5-4,TRBD2,CASSSGLAGSNEQFF,TGTGCCAGCAGCTCGGGACTAGCGGGTTCCAATGAGCAGTTCTTC
TRBJ2-2,NA,TRBV2,NA,CASVGSSSNTGELFF,TGTGCCAGCGTTGGCTCCTCCTCGAACACCGGGGAGCTGTTTTTT
TRBJ1-2,once,TRBV28,TRBD1,CASSLADRGSYGYTF,TGTGCCAGCAGTTTGGCCGACAGGGGTTCCTATGGCTACACCTTC
TRBJ1-2,NA,TRBV9,NA,CASSGGSFDGYTF,TGTGCCAGCAGTGGAGGCTCGTTCGATGGCTACACCTTC
TRBJ1-3,NA,TRBV7-2,TRBD1,CASSPRGGTGGSGNTIYF,TGTGCCAGCAGCCCACGAGGCGGGACAGGGGGTTCTGGAAACACCATATATTTT
TRBJ1-2,NA,TRBV4-2,TRBD1,CASSQDSWDRGQTNYGYTF,TGTGCCAGCAGCCAAGATTCTTGGGACAGGGGGCAAACTAACTATGGCTACACCTTC
TRBJ2-7,NA,TRBV14,NA,CASSQVGGSEQYF,TGTGCCAGCAGCCAAGTTGGGGGGAGCGAGCAGTACTTC
TRBJ2-2,NA,TRBV9,TRBD2,CASSVVPRENANTGELFF,TGTGCCAGCAGCGTAGTTCCGCGGGAGAACGCGAACACCGGGGAGCTGTTTTTT
TRBJ2-7,NA,TRBV30,NA,CAWSRDFAYEQYF,TGTGCCTGGAGCCGGGACTTTGCCTACGAGCAGTACTTC